Sequencing of this TCR beta chain was carried out in a study of shared clonotypes between healthy human individuals. Germline CDR1 is MDHEN and CDR2 is SYDVKM. The junction had 20 bases not matched to a gene; V was cut back by 6 bases and J by 3 bases. The CDR3 has 18 amino acids. Here immunoSEQ multiplex PCR was the method, and the copy in TCRdb shows in-frame clones only, minus some. The repertoire holds approximately 1.5 million clones, with about 98.5% as singletons. This clone was seen once. The genes are TRBV28 and TRBJ2-7; 7 bases agree with TRBD2. Source material: naive CD4+ T cells sorted from blood. Subset given: CD45RA+ positively selected. The sequence was collected from a young man in good health. The CDR3 here is CASSALGGSPSVGYEQYF. The DNA for the CDR3 is TGTGCCAGCAGCGCGCTGGGCGGGAGTCCTAGTGTAGGCTACGAGCAGTACTTC.